The sequence of this T cell receptor (beta chain) was determined in a study of regulatory dendritic cells for organ transplantation. This table comes from immunoSEQ multiplex PCR, and its TCRdb copy is limited to in-frame clones, with some not included. The table includes around 21,000 clones, less than 90% detected once. Sorted subsets were CFSE-labeled and cultured approximately 5 days with allogeneic dendritic cells. Worth noting for this clone: What it binds is unknown.

Sequencing input: naive CD4+ T cells from blood cultured with dendritic cells. The subset: CD45RA+ naive T cells. The clonotype originates from a human donor in good health.

CDR3 nucleotides: TGTGCCTGGTGGGGACTGTCGAATGAGCAGTTCTTC. It specifies CAWWGLSNEQFF. The chain is built from TRBV30 and TRBJ2-1; a weak D match, TRBD2 (6 bases). In germline, CDR1 is GTSNPN, CDR2 SVGIG (reference sequence). Trimming pared 5 bases from V and 7 bases from J, leaving 12 bases between. The CDR3 length is 12 residues.